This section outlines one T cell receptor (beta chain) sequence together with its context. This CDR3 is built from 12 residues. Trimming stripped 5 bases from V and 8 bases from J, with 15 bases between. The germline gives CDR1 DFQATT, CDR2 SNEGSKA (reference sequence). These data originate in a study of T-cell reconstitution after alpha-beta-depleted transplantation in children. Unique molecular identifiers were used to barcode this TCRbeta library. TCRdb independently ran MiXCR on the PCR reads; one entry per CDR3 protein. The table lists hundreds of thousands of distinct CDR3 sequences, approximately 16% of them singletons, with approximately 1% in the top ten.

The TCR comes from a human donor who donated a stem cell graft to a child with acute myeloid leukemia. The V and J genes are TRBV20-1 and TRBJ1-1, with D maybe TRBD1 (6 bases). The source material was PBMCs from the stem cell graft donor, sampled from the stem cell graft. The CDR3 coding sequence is TGCAGTGCTGGGGGCCGGACTCTAGAAGCTTTCTTT. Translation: CSAGGRTLEAFF.